This TCR beta chain was retrieved from a study of blood T cell repertoires in COVID-19. Study in general: Samples representing acute and convalescent COVID-19 were sourced from the United States, Italy and Spain.

Measured with immunoSEQ multiplex PCR; TCRdb has only the in-frame clones, and not every one. Of around 76,000 clones in the sample, about four fifths are singletons; the top ten hold around 28%. Germline CDR1 SGDLS, CDR2 YYNGEE. The junction had 10 bases not matched to a gene; V was cut back by 4 bases and J by 5 bases. The CDR3 has 15 residues. The V and J genes are TRBV9 and TRBJ2-5; TRBD2 agrees at 8 bases. Material: peripheral blood. The TCR originated in a woman older than 75 with active or convalescent COVID-19. CDR3 bases: TGTGCCAGCAGCCCCCGAGGAGCGGGGGCGGAGACCCAGTACTTC. Protein sequence: CASSPRGAGAETQYF.